The next 6 T cell receptor beta chains were all read from a single sample in a study of T cell clonotyping in hematopoietic cell transplantation (dated by TCRdb to the early 2020s). This specimen's time point label, per the study, means: 100 days after allo-HCT. Library prep was done by the immunoSEQ multiplex PCR assay. The clones in this table, taken by TCRdb from immuneACCESS, are in-frame only. Not every clone is retained; where verified, under half of the shortfall comes from an unresolved V gene, and the cause of the rest is unknown. Counted in this sample were 10,000 to 15,000 clones; just under 85% of them appeared once. The leading ten clones occupy 5.5% to 7.5% of the sample. The source material was PBMCs, sampled 100 days after allogeneic stem cell transplant. The receptor source for this set is a female patient in her forties or fifties who had an allogeneic stem cell transplant from a related donor, so T cells may come from the graft donor. Some clones in this sample may be carry-over from other donors' samples.

The chain has TRBV2 and TRBJ2-7; 9 bases agree with TRBD2. The CDR3 spans 16 residues. Germline lookup yields CDR1 SNHLY and CDR2 FYNNEI. V gave up 6 bases and J gave up 7 bases; unmatched junction bases: 16. The CDR3 DNA sequence: TGTGCCAGCAGCGGTCGCGGGAGCGGGGGGCTCGGGGAGCAGTACTTC. As protein: CASSGRGSGGLGEQYF.

The rearrangement joins TRBV6-1 to TRBJ1-5; D perhaps matches TRBD1 (6 bases). V dropped 7 bases and J dropped 4 bases, with 8 bases sitting between them. CDR3 size: 12 residues. Germline V gene data show CDR1 as MNHNS and CDR2 as SASEGT. CDR3 sequence (DNA): TGTGCCAGCATCACAGGGAATCAGCCCCAGCATTTT. As protein: CASITGNQPQHF.

V is TRBV2 and J is TRBJ1-1; tentative D call: TRBD1 (6 bases). Germline CDR1 SNHLY, CDR2 FYNNEI. The CDR3 consists of 13 residues. V lost 7 bases and J lost 3, with 12 bases in between. CDR3 residues: CASKMDRDTEAFF. Here the CDR3 DNA reads TGTGCCAGCAAAATGGACAGAGACACTGAAGCTTTCTTT.

The chain employs TRBV27 and TRBJ2-3; D call uncertain. The V end lost 5 bases, the J end lost 1 base, and 7 bases lay between the germline ends. The CDR3 is 13 residues long. Per germline, CDR1 MNHEY and CDR2 SMNVEV (reference sequence). The DNA of the CDR3 is TGTGCCAGCAGTCCGCCCGGCACAGATACGCAGTATTTT. It specifies CASSPPGTDTQYF.

The sample holds one count of this clone. The chain is built from TRBV9 and TRBJ2-1; 8 bases are a match to TRBD2. After removal of 4 bases from V and 7 bases from J, the junction contained 13 bases not matched to a gene. This CDR3 spans 16 amino acids. Germline lookup yields CDR1 SGDLS and CDR2 YYNGEE. The CDR3 DNA follows: TGTGCCAGCAGCACTCGGACTAGCAGGGACCGGAATGAGCAGTTCTTC. It is translated as CASSTRTSRDRNEQFF.

The rearrangement links TRBV5-1 to TRBJ2-1, with 7 positions matching TRBD2. The CDR3 is made up of 14 amino acids. CDR1 is SGHRS, CDR2 YFSETQ, per germline. J gave up 2 bases and V 6 bases, and 5 bases lay outside the gene matches. CDR3 protein: CASKASGPYNEQFF. CDR3 bases: TGCGCCAGCAAGGCTAGCGGACCCTACAATGAGCAGTTCTTC.